This T cell receptor beta chain was sequenced in a study of cytomegalovirus exposure and HLA in healthy donors. Both 60 Vbeta primers and 13 Jbeta primers went into the PCR. Generated by immunoSEQ multiplex PCR, the TCRdb table keeps only in-frame clones and is missing some. Found here are 150,000 to 200,000 clones, 77% of them singletons; the top ten hold 1.2% to 1.5%. V lost 6 bases to trimming and J lost 8 bases, with 10 bases between them. This CDR3 has 11 residues. CDR1 and CDR2 (germline): DFQATT, SNEGSKA (reference sequence). This sequence was found in a woman in her twenties or thirties in good health and CMV-seropositive. Sequenced material: PBMCs. The chain couples TRBV20-1 to TRBJ1-4; a weak D match, TRBD1 (6 bases). The CDR3 protein is CSAEQGEKLFF. In DNA form, the CDR3 reads TGCAGTGCGGAACAGGGAGAAAAACTGTTTTTT.